This T cell receptor (beta chain) was profiled in a study of shared clonotypes between healthy human individuals. Regarding the study as a whole: Richness estimates generally favored naive over memory subsets.

Sequencing used immunoSEQ multiplex PCR; TCRdb keeps in-frame clones, though not all of them. This table has some 2.1 million clones, just over 90% appearing once. Positively selected for CCR7, the CD45RO-negative cells used as naive CD8 cells excluded terminally differentiated effector memory CD45RA+ cells. To note about this clone: The antigen is not known.

The CDR3 totals 16 residues. V lost 4 bases to trimming and J lost 3 bases, with 16 bases between them. Germline V gene lookup returns CDR1 LGHNA and CDR2 YNFKEQ. Sequencing was carried out using naive CD8+ T cells from PBMCs. The source of this sequence is a young man in good health. Some clones in this sample may be carry-over from other donors' samples. The V and J genes are TRBV4-2 and TRBJ2-4; no reliable D call. The CDR3: CASSPSANLGKNIQYF. The CDR3 coding sequence is TGTGCCAGCAGCCCCTCAGCAAATCTCGGCAAAAACATTCAGTACTTC.